This record covers a single T cell receptor beta chain. As yet, its antigen is unknown. TCRdb's table, derived via immunoSEQ multiplex PCR, lists solely in-frame clones and lacks some. The table lists hundreds of thousands of clones, 93% of them singletons. The source of the sample is a study of brain T cells in children with intractable seizures. The germline gives CDR1 SGHVS, CDR2 FQNEAQ. The ends lost 5 bases at V and 11 bases at J; junction bases unmatched: 10. The CDR3 is 14 residues long. The time point: blood from clinic visit 5 months post-surgery; TSC patient then seizure free. Study-level points and caveats: Absence of clones before surgery may stem from lower sequencing depth.

This chain uses TRBV7-8 with TRBJ1-3; 9 bases agree with TRBD1. This TCR derives from a boy under two years old with tuberous sclerosis and intractable seizures. The source was peripheral blood, collected more than 4 months after surgery. The CDR3 DNA reads TGTGCCAGCAGCCCGTGGGACAGGGCTGCCTCCATATATTTT. Protein: CASSPWDRAASIYF.